The present T cell receptor beta chain was sequenced within a study of T cells in Graves' hyperthyroidism and ophthalmopathy. Amplification of TCR beta CDR3 regions used RNA as the template. The study used the HTBI primer set for a first-round RT-PCR of the TCR CDR3. TCRdb reprocessed the multiplex PCR reads via MiXCR and lists one record per CDR3 protein. The data hold roughly 700,000 distinct CDR3 sequences, with approximately 15% observed a single time. This clonotype has a count of ten or more. The clonotype was recovered from a woman aged 18-29 years with Graves' hyperthyroidism. The source material was blood.

The chain's CDR3 is CASSDPGQASYEQYF. CDR3 in DNA: TGTGCCAGCAGTGACCCGGGACAGGCTTCCTACGAGCAGTACTTC. J is TRBJ2-7 and V is TRBV2; 8 nucleotides agree with TRBD1. With V trimmed by 3 bases and J by 1 base, 5 bases remained unmatched. Germline lookup yields CDR1 SNHLY and CDR2 FYNNEI. The length of the CDR3 is 15 residues.